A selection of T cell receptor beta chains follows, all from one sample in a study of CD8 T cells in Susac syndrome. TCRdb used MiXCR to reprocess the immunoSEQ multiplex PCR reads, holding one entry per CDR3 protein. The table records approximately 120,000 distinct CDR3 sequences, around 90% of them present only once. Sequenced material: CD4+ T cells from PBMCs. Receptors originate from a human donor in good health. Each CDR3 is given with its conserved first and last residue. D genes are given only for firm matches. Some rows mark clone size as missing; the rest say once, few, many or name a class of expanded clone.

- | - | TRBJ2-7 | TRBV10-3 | TGTGCCATCAGTATGGACGGGTCCTACGAGCAGTACTTC | CAISMDGSYEQYF
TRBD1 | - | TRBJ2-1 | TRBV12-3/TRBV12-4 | TGTGCCAGCACCACCATTGGACAGGGGGAAGGGAATGAGCAGTTCTTC | CASTTIGQGEGNEQFF
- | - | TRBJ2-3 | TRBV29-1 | TGCAGCTTCTCGATTCGGGACTGGAGGGATACGCAGTATTTT | CSFSIRDWRDTQYF
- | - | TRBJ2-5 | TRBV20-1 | TGCAGTGCTAGTACCCCCTCGGGGCGCAGTAAAGAGACCCAGTACTTC | CSASTPSGRSKETQYF
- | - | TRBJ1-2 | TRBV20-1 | TGCAGTGCGGGTCACAGTGGGGTCCGCTATGGCTACACCTTC | CSAGHSGVRYGYTF
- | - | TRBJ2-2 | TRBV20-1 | TGCAGTGCTAGCCGGGCACTAAGGGACACCGGGGAGCTGTTTTTT | CSASRALRDTGELFF
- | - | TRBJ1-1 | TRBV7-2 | TGTGCCAGCAGCTTAGGGGGGATCATAGCTTTCTTT | CASSLGGIIAFF
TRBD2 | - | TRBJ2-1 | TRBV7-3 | TGTGCCAGCAGCTTATCGGCTAGCGGGGGCAATGAGCAGTTCTTC | CASSLSASGGNEQFF
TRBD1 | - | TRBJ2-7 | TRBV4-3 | TGCGCCAGCGGGACAGGTCCCTACGAGCAGTACTTC | CASGTGPYEQYF
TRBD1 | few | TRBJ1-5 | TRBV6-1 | TGTGCCAGCAGCCTACAGGGGAATAGCAATCAGCCCCAGCATTTT | CASSLQGNSNQPQHF
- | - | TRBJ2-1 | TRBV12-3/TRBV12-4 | TGTGCCAGCAGTTTTGCGGGCGCGGTGTTCTTC | CASSFAGAVFF
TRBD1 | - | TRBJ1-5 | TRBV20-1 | TGCAGTGCTGAGGGGGACAGCCCCAATCAGCCCCAGCATTTT | CSAEGDSPNQPQHF
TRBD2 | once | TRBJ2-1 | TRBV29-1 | TGCAGCGTTCCCTCCGGACTAGCGGGGGGGAAAAATGAGCAGTTCTTC | CSVPSGLAGGKNEQFF
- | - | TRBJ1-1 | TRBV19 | TGTGCCAGTAGTATTGACCGTCCATGGCAGGGAACTCCAACTGAAGCTTTCTTT | CASSIDRPWQGTPTEAFF
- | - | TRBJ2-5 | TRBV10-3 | TGTGCCATCACCCCGGGAGTGGGAGAGACCCAGTACTTC | CAITPGVGETQYF
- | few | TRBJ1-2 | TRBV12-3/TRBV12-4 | TGTGCCAGCAGTGTCGGATCTGGCTACACCTTC | CASSVGSGYTF
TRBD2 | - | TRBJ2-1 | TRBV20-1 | TGCAGTGCTTTGGGGCAGGGAGGGTACAATGAGCAGTTCTTC | CSALGQGGYNEQFF
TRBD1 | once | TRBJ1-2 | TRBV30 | TGTGCCGGGACAGCTGCACGCCGACTCTATGGCTACACCTTC | CAGTAARRLYGYTF
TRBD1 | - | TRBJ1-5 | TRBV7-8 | TGTGCCAGCAGCGCACAGGGGAATGGCAATCAGCCCCAGCATTTT | CASSAQGNGNQPQHF
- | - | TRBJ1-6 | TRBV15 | TGTGCCACCAGCAGCGCACATAGTTCACCCCTCCACTTT | CATSSAHSSPLHF
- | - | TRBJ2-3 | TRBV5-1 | TGCGCCAGCAGCGCGGGGGCCCCCACAGATACGCAGTATTTT | CASSAGAPTDTQYF
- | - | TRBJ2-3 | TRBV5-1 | TGCGCCAGCAGCACGGACAGACCTAGCACAGATACGCAGTATTTT | CASSTDRPSTDTQYF
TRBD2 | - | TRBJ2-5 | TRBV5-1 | TGCGCCAGCAGCGCGGGGACTACCGTGAACCAAGAGACCCAGTACTTC | CASSAGTTVNQETQYF
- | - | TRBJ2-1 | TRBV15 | TGTGCCACCAGCAGAGATCTACAGCTAGCTAACAATGAGCAGTTCTTC | CATSRDLQLANNEQFF
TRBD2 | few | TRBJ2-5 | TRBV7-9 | TGTGCCAGCAGCTTAAGGACTAGCGGGGTCCCGGAGACCCAGTACTTC | CASSLRTSGVPETQYF
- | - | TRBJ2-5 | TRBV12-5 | TGTGCTAGTGGTTTATCAGGAGTCCCGGAGACCCAGTACTTC | CASGLSGVPETQYF
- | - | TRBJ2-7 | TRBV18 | TGTGCCAGCTCGATGGACTCTCTCTACGAGCAGTACTTC | CASSMDSLYEQYF
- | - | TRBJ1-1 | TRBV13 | TGTGCCAGCAGCCCCAGACAGATGAACACTGAAGCTTTCTTT | CASSPRQMNTEAFF
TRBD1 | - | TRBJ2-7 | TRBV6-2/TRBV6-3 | TGTGCCAGCAGTCCAATATTGGGACAGGCTCGGACCTACGAGCAGTACTTC | CASSPILGQARTYEQYF
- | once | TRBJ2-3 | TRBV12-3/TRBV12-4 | TGTGCCAGCAGTTTAGGGGATCCTCTAGACAGCCCCACAGATACGCAGTATTTT | CASSLGDPLDSPTDTQYF
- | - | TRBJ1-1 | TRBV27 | TGTGCCAGCAGTTTATTGGGTTTTCCCCCGAACACTGAAGCTTTCTTT | CASSLLGFPPNTEAFF
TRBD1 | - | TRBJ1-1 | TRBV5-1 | TGCGCCAGCAGCTTGGGACAGGGCGGAGGATGGAACACTGAAGCTTTCTTT | CASSLGQGGGWNTEAFF
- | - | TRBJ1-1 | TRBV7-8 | TGTGCCAGCAGTTGGCAGGGCATAAACACTGAAGCTTTCTTT | CASSWQGINTEAFF
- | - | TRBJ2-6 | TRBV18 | TGTGCCAGCTCACCACAAAGGAACGCTGGGGCCAACGTCCTGACTTTC | CASSPQRNAGANVLTF
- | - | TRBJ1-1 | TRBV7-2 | TGTGCCAGCAGCTTAGCGCGGGCCACTGAAGCTTTCTTT | CASSLARATEAFF
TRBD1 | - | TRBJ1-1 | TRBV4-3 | TGCGCCAGCAGCCAAGATCCCGAGACAGGGAAATCCGAAGCTTTCTTT | CASSQDPETGKSEAFF
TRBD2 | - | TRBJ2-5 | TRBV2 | TGTGCCAGCAATCGGCGGGAGCCGCGGGAGACCCAGTACTTC | CASNRREPRETQYF
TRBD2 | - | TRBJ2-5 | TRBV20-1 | TGCAGTGCTATAGGGACTAGCGGGTCCCAAGAGACCCAGTACTTC | CSAIGTSGSQETQYF
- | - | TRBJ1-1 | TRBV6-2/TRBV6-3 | TGTGCCGGCAGTTACCCCCTCGGAATGGGGAACACTGAAGCTTTCTTT | CAGSYPLGMGNTEAFF
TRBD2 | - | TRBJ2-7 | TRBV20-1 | TGCAGTGCTAGAGTACTAGCGGAGACCTACGAGCAGTACTTC | CSARVLAETYEQYF
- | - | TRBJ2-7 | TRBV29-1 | TGCAGCGTTGAGCCCCGCTTGAAAAGACAGGCCGGGGGCTACGGCGAGCAGTACTTC | CSVEPRLKRQAGGYGEQYF
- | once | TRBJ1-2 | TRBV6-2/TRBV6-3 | TGTGCCAGCTCCGGCTATGGCTACACCTTC | CASSGYGYTF
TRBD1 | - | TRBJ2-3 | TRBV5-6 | TGTGCCAGCAGCTTTCCCGGGACAGGGGGCTGGACAGATACGCAGTATTTT | CASSFPGTGGWTDTQYF
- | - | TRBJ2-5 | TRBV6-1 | TGTGCCAGCAGTTTGATAGCCGGGGAGACCCAGTACTTC | CASSLIAGETQYF
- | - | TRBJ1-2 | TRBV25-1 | TGTGCCAGCAGAGGGACGGATCCTTATGGCTACACCTTC | CASRGTDPYGYTF
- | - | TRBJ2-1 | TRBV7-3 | TGTGCCAGCAGCTCGGGGCCCGGCTCCTACAATGAGCAGTTCTTC | CASSSGPGSYNEQFF
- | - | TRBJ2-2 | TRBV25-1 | TGTGCCAGCAGTTGGGGTAGCGCCGGGGAGCTGTTTTTT | CASSWGSAGELFF
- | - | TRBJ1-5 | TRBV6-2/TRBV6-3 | TGTGCCAGCAGGGAGAGCAATCAGCCCCAGCATTTT | CASRESNQPQHF
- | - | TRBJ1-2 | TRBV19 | TGTGCCAGTAGTATGGTCTTCTATGGCTACACCTTC | CASSMVFYGYTF
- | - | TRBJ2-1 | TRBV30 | TGTGCCTGGAGTGTGGTATCACCCGAGCAGTTCTTC | CAWSVVSPEQFF
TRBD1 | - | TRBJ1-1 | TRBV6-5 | TGTGCCAGCAGCCCCAGGACAGGGGGTGATGAAGCTTTCTTT | CASSPRTGGDEAFF
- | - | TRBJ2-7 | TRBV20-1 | TGCAGTGCCCCTTTTGGCTACGAGCAGTACTTC | CSAPFGYEQYF
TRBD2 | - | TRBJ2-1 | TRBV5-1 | TGCGCCAGCAGCAATTTCGGGACTACGTCGGAGAAGCAGTTCTTC | CASSNFGTTSEKQFF
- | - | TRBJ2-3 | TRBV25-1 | TGTGCCAGCAGTGAATATGAAGGGGGGCTCCTTCTGGATACGCAGTATTTT | CASSEYEGGLLLDTQYF
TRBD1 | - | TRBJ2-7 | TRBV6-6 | TGTGCCAGCAGCCTGGGGGCACCGGGACAGACCTACGAGCAGTACTTC | CASSLGAPGQTYEQYF
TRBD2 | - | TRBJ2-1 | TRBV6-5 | TGTGCCAGCCGGAGACTAGCGGCCAATGAGCAGTTCTTC | CASRRLAANEQFF
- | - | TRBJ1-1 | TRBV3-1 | TGTGCCAGCAGCCGCAGGGACACTGAAGCTTTCTTT | CASSRRDTEAFF